These 18 T cell receptor beta chains came from one sample sequenced in a study of T-cell memory formation after mild COVID-19. Each CDR3 protein is one row after TCRdb ran MiXCR on the 5' RACE reads. This table has hundreds of thousands of distinct CDR3 sequences, around a quarter appearing once. Sequences were obtained from PBMCs or a T cell subset sorted from them (not recorded which). Source of these receptors: an adult woman who had mild COVID-19 (a few samples of this study predate the infection). Cell type and time point are not known.

This chain connects TRBV4-1 to TRBJ2-7; TRBD1 agrees at 8 bases. The CDR3 length is 15 residues. Germline CDR1 reads MGHRA; CDR2 reads YSYEKL. Losses at the gene ends were 2 bases for V and 6 bases for J; bases not matched to a gene: 9. CDR3 sequence: CASSQPRDRGGEQYF. CDR3 DNA: TGCGCCAGCAGCCAACCCCGCGACAGGGGAGGCGAGCAGTACTTC.

This clonotype occurred a few times. The V and J genes are TRBV10-3 and TRBJ1-4, with 7 positions matching TRBD1. V lost 3 bases, J lost 2 bases, and 3 bases stayed unmatched. This CDR3 comprises 15 residues. The germline V gene encodes CDR1 ENHRY and CDR2 SYGVKD. CDR3 nucleotide sequence: TGTGCCATCAGTGATGCGGGACAGACTAATGAAAAACTGTTTTTT. This sequence encodes CAISDAGQTNEKLFF.

J is TRBJ1-1 and V is TRBV20-1; D remains ambiguous. V lost 5 bases to trimming and J lost 4 bases, with 14 bases between them. Germline lookup yields CDR1 DFQATT and CDR2 SNEGSKA (reference sequence). This CDR3 has 13 residues. The DNA for the CDR3 is TGCAGTGCTGACGGCCTGGGGTTCACTGAAGCTTTCTTT. Its protein is CSADGLGFTEAFF.

J is TRBJ2-3 and V is TRBV5-1; 9 nucleotides line up with TRBD1. CDR1 is SGHRS and CDR2 is YFSETQ in the germline V gene. The CDR3 extends over 15 amino acids. V gave up 6 bases and J gave up 3 bases; unmatched junction bases: 8. This CDR3 is CASNYRQGGTDTQYF. CDR3 bases: TGCGCCAGCAACTACCGACAGGGGGGAACAGATACGCAGTATTTT. Drawing the rest from reference TRBV5-1 and TRBJ2-3, the complete variable domain is KAGVTQTPRYLIKTRGQQVTLSCSPISGHRSVSWYQQTPGQGLQFLFEYFSETQRNKGNFPGRFSGRQFSNSRSEMNVSTLELGDSALYLCASNYRQGGTDTQYFGPGTRLTVL.

CDR3: CASSPRAPYQETQYF. The CDR3 bases are TGTGCCAGCAGCCCCAGGGCCCCATACCAAGAGACCCAGTACTTC. This chain links TRBV7-2 with TRBJ2-5, with D possibly matching TRBD1 (5 bases). CDR1 and CDR2 from the germline V gene are SGHTA and FQGNSA. The V end lost 5 bases, the J end lost 0 bases, and 13 bases lay between the germline ends. The CDR3 runs 15 residues.

The chain links TRBV30 to TRBJ2-3, with TRBD2 matching 9 bases. The CDR3 sequence is 16 residues long. Looked up from germline, CDR1 is GTSNPN and CDR2 is SVGIG (reference sequence). V shed 4 bases, J shed 2 bases, and the junction held 10 bases outside the gene matches. The CDR3 sequence: CAWMGFLAGYTDTQYF. CDR3 DNA sequence: TGTGCCTGGATGGGCTTCCTAGCGGGGTACACAGATACGCAGTATTTT. Supplemented by reference TRBV30 and TRBJ2-3, the full variable domain reads SQTIHQWPATLVQPVGSPLSLECTVEGTSNPNLYWYRQAAGRGLQLLFYSVGIGQISSEVPQNLSASRPQDRQFILSSKKLLLSDSGFYLCAWMGFLAGYTDTQYFGPGTRLTVL.

To note about this clonotype: Compared with germline, one end of the junction differs, possibly owing to a read error. This chain uses TRBV12-3 or TRBV12-4 with TRBJ1-1; D is uncertain. The CDR3 runs 14 residues. The CDR3 bases are TGTGCCAGCAGTTTGCACTCCTTGGGCACTGAAGCCTTCTTT. Its protein product is CASSLHSLGTEAFF.

The chain uses TRBV20-1 and TRBJ1-5; 7 nucleotides line up with TRBD1. V lost 6 bases to trimming and J lost 3 bases; unmatched junction nucleotides: 5. This CDR3 has 13 residues. Germline CDR1 and CDR2: DFQATT and SNEGSKA (reference sequence). CDR3 DNA sequence: TGCAGTGCGAGACAGGGAAACAATCAGCCCCAGCATTTT. It codes for CSARQGNNQPQHF.

The V call is TRBV3-1, the J call TRBJ2-6; 10 bases map to TRBD2. This CDR3 contains 18 residues. CDR1 LGHDT and CDR2 YNNKEL come from the germline V gene (reference sequence). Trimming cost V 2 bases and J 0 bases; bases outside gene matches: 4. For the CDR3, the DNA is TGTGCCAGCAGCCAATATGCTAGCGGGGGCTCTGGGGCCAACGTCCTGACTTTC. Protein product: CASSQYASGGSGANVLTF.

V is TRBV7-9 and J is TRBJ2-3, with D tentatively TRBD1 (5 bases). The CDR3 totals 16 residues. Between the trimmed V and J ends, which lost 4 bases and 0 bases, there was a span of 14 bases. Looked up from germline, CDR1 is SEHNR and CDR2 is FQNEAQ (reference sequence). The CDR3 DNA reads as TGTGCCAGCAGCTCACCCAGGGTCGGGAGCACAGATACGCAGTATTTT. Its protein product is CASSSPRVGSTDTQYF.

This clonotype was seen a few times. The V gene is TRBV6-6, the J gene TRBJ2-7; D is perhaps TRBD1 (6 bases). Deletions cut 1 base from V and 1 base from J, with 11 bases between. The CDR3 totals 15 residues. Germline CDR1 and CDR2: MNHNY and SVGAGI (reference sequence). The CDR3 reads CASSYLGTFSYEQYF. CDR3 DNA sequence: TGTGCCAGCAGTTACTTGGGGACATTTTCCTACGAGCAGTACTTC.

The gene calls are TRBV5-6 and TRBJ2-7, with D possibly being TRBD1 (6 bases). The CDR3 consists of 14 residues. V shed 3 bases and J shed 2 bases, with 12 bases lying between them. CDR1 is SGHDT and CDR2 is YYEEEE in the germline V gene. The CDR3, as DNA: TGTGCCAGCAGCTACTACAGGGTTACCTACGAGCAGTACTTC. Translated, it gives CASSYYRVTYEQYF.

The chain recombines TRBV12-3 or TRBV12-4 with TRBJ2-1, with D hard to call. The germline V and J ends were trimmed by 5 bases and 1 base, with 6 bases remaining between them. The CDR3 length is 13 residues. The CDR3 DNA reads TGTGCCAGCAGTCAAAGATCCTACAATGAGCAGTTCTTC. This codes for CASSQRSYNEQFF.

This clonotype was counted only a few times. This chain joins TRBV29-1 and TRBJ2-5, with 9 bases that match TRBD2. V trimming: 6 bases; J trimming: 5 bases; junction bases outside the gene matches: 16. This CDR3 is built from 16 residues. Germline loops: CDR1 SQVTM, CDR2 ANQGSEA. The CDR3 spells CSVLGIIAGAYETQYF. CDR3 coding DNA: TGCAGCGTGCTGGGTATAATAGCGGGAGCATACGAGACCCAGTACTTC.

The rearrangement uses TRBV7-2 and TRBJ2-1; 13 nucleotides agree with TRBD2. The CDR3 runs to 16 residues. Germline V gene data show CDR1 as SGHTA and CDR2 as FQGNSA. Trimming cost V 4 bases and J 8 bases; bases outside gene matches: 8. The DNA of the CDR3 is TGTGCCAGCAGCTCCCGACTAGCGGGGGGCCGGGATGAGCAGTTCTTC. It codes for CASSSRLAGGRDEQFF.

The chain links TRBV6-5 to TRBJ1-2, with D uncertain. Trimming cost V 5 bases and J 4 bases, with 11 bases left between them. The CDR3 is made up of 13 amino acids. Germline V gives CDR1 MNHEY, CDR2 SVGAGI. The CDR3 is CASSAGLGYGYTF. CDR3 coding DNA: TGTGCCAGCAGTGCGGGCTTGGGCTATGGCTACACCTTC.

The V gene is TRBV5-6, the J gene TRBJ1-1; TRBD1 is a possible D gene (5 bases). Germline V gives CDR1 SGHDT, CDR2 YYEEEE. Trimming removed 6 bases at V and 4 bases at J, with 16 bases between. The length of the CDR3 is 14 residues. CDR3 loop: CASKRGYVGTEAFF. CDR3 coding DNA: TGTGCCAGCAAGAGGGGCTACGTCGGCACTGAAGCTTTCTTT. The entire variable domain, with the rest obtained from reference TRBV5-6 and TRBJ1-1, is as follows: DAGVTQSPTHLIKTRGQQVTLRCSPKSGHDTVSWYQQALGQGPQFIFQYYEEEERQRGNFPDRFSGHQFPNYSSELNVNALLLGDSALYLCASKRGYVGTEAFFGQGTRLTVV.

This clonotype has ten or more counts. V is TRBV11-2 and J is TRBJ2-3; D may be TRBD2 (6 bases). CDR1 SGHAT and CDR2 FQNNGV come from the germline V gene. The V gene lost 3 bases and the J gene lost 2 bases, with 9 bases spanning the gap. The CDR3 has 14 residues. CDR3 loop: CASSLGLFTDTQYF. CDR3 bases: TGTGCCAGCAGCTTGGGACTGTTCACAGATACGCAGTATTTT.